These 32 T cell receptor beta chains share one sample of origin, sequenced in a study of cytomegalovirus exposure and HLA in healthy donors. The PCR employed 60 Vbeta primers together with 13 Jbeta primers. The repertoire was sequenced with immunoSEQ multiplex PCR; TCRdb's copy has only in-frame clones and lacks some. This repertoire shows 160,000 or so clones, 70% to 80% found once; its top ten account for approximately 1.3%. Sequences were obtained from PBMCs. Every receptor here comes from a young man in good health and CMV-seronegative.

V is TRBV11-3 and J is TRBJ2-7; possibly TRBD2 for D (6 bases). This CDR3 spans 13 amino acids. The V and J ends lost 5 bases and 6 bases respectively, with 14 bases between them. The germline V gene has CDR1 SGHNT and CDR2 YENEEA. DNA of the CDR3: TGTGCCAGCAGCCTCTTGTTGGAGGGCGAGCAGTACTTC. Its translation is CASSLLLEGEQYF.

J is TRBJ1-3 and V is TRBV7-2; D unresolved. V was trimmed by 1 base and J by 0 bases, leaving 4 bases between them. CDR1 SGHTA and CDR2 FQGNSA come from the germline V gene. The CDR3 has 14 amino acids. The CDR3 loop reads CASSLDSSGNTIYF. In nucleotides, the CDR3 is TGTGCCAGCAGCTTAGACAGCTCTGGAAACACCATATATTTT.

The chain joins TRBV5-4 to TRBJ2-1, with 7 bases lining up with TRBD2. The CDR3 is 16 amino acids. CDR1 is SGHNT, CDR2 YYREEE, per germline (reference sequence). J was trimmed by 3 bases and V by 4 bases; bases with no gene match: 10. The CDR3 reads CASSPGGGGGYNEQFF. The DNA for the CDR3 is TGTGCCAGCAGCCCTGGGGGGGGAGGAGGCTACAATGAGCAGTTCTTC. Complete variable domain (other parts from reference TRBV5-4 and TRBJ2-1): ETGVTQSPTHLIKTRGQQVTLRCSSQSGHNTVSWYQQALGQGPQFIFQYYREEENGRGNFPPRFSGLQFPNYSSELNVNALELDDSALYLCASSPGGGGGYNEQFFGPGTRLTVL.

A single count supports this clone. V is TRBV4-1 and J is TRBJ2-3; 8 nucleotides line up with TRBD2. Germline loops: CDR1 MGHRA, CDR2 YSYEKL. V dropped 5 bases and J dropped 9; count of bases not matched to a gene: 19. The CDR3 is 17 amino acids. The CDR3 here is CASSALSGSSGTETQYF. In nucleotides, the CDR3 is TGCGCCAGCAGCGCCCTTTCGGGCAGTAGCGGGACCGAAACGCAGTATTTT.

This chain uses TRBV13 with TRBJ2-2; 10 positions match TRBD2. With V trimmed by 0 bases and J by 0 bases, 4 bases remained unmatched. Germline lookup yields CDR1 PRHDT and CDR2 FYEKMQ (reference sequence). The CDR3 consists of 18 residues. CDR3 in DNA: TGTGCCAGCAGCTTAGGAGGACTAGCGGCTGCGAACACCGGGGAGCTGTTTTTT. Its translation: CASSLGGLAAANTGELFF.

The chain has TRBV30 and TRBJ1-2, with D unresolved. V was cut by 3 bases and J by 10 bases, with 24 bases left in between. The CDR3 is 15 amino acids. Germline V CDR1 and CDR2: GTSNPN, SVGIG (reference sequence). The CDR3 region is CAWSGYPSRRVSYTF. CDR3 in DNA: TGTGCCTGGAGCGGATACCCCAGCCGACGGGTGTCCTACACCTTC.

V gene TRBV4-1 combines with J gene TRBJ2-1; D might be TRBD2 (6 bases). Deletions cut 1 base from V and 6 bases from J, with 10 bases between. The CDR3 sequence is 14 residues long. The germline V gene has CDR1 MGHRA and CDR2 YSYEKL. The CDR3 bases are TGCGCCAGCAGCCAAGGTAGCGGACCCAATGAGCAGTTCTTC. This codes for CASSQGSGPNEQFF.

This chain uses TRBV10-3 with TRBJ2-5; 14 bases match TRBD2. Germline V gene sequence: CDR1 ENHRY, CDR2 SYGVKD. The CDR3 extends over 19 amino acids. Germline trimming cut 2 bases from V and 0 bases from J; bases unmatched to any gene: 8. Here the CDR3 reads CAISEGGLAGAMYQETQYF. Here the CDR3 DNA reads TGTGCCATCAGTGAGGGGGGACTAGCGGGGGCGATGTACCAAGAGACCCAGTACTTC.

This clone was recorded once. The rearrangement uses TRBV6-6 and TRBJ2-6, with D perhaps matching TRBD2 (5 bases). Per the germline V gene, CDR1 is MNHNY and CDR2 is SVGAGI (reference sequence). The CDR3 runs 16 residues. The V end lost 4 bases, the J end lost 0 bases, and 10 bases lay between the germline ends. The CDR3 loop reads CASSSGINSGANVLTF. The CDR3 coding sequence is TGTGCCAGCAGTTCCGGGATCAACTCTGGGGCCAACGTCCTGACTTTC.

V gene TRBV7-3 combines with J gene TRBJ2-3; no reliable D call. Germline V gene data show CDR1 as SGHTA and CDR2 as FQGTGA. The CDR3 loop spans 14 amino acids. V dropped 1 base and J dropped 6 bases, with 11 bases sitting between them. DNA for the CDR3: TGTGCCAGCAGCTTAAGTCAGGATAAGGATACGCAGTATTTT. This sequence encodes CASSLSQDKDTQYF.

This CDR3 is CASSQGLSGAKENTIYF. The CDR3 nucleotides are TGCGCCAGCAGCCAAGGGTTATCAGGGGCCAAAGAAAACACCATATATTTT. The chain employs TRBV4-3 and TRBJ1-3, with a tentative D call TRBD1 (6 bases). Deletions cut 1 base from V and 6 bases from J, with 19 bases between. Germline V gene lookup returns CDR1 LGHNA and CDR2 YSLEER. CDR3 length equals 17 residues.

This chain joins TRBV6-1 and TRBJ2-1; D is unresolved. Trimming removed 3 bases from V and 6 bases from J, with 6 bases in between. Germline CDR1 MNHNS, CDR2 SASEGT. CDR3 length equals 12 residues. The CDR3 DNA is TGTGCCAGCAGTGAGTGGCCCAATGAGCAGTTCTTC. This sequence encodes CASSEWPNEQFF.

This clone was counted a few times. The chain links TRBV18 to TRBJ2-3; unclear D gene. The germline V gene has CDR1 KGHSH and CDR2 LQKENI. The CDR3 length is 14 residues. The ends were cut back, 3 bases at V and 2 bases at J, with 9 bases in the middle. The CDR3: CASSPVEVTDTQYF. The DNA of the CDR3 is TGTGCCAGCTCACCCGTCGAGGTCACAGATACGCAGTATTTT.

The rearrangement links TRBV5-1 to TRBJ2-1, with 12 bases lining up with TRBD2. The germline gives CDR1 SGHRS, CDR2 YFSETQ. This CDR3 is built from 17 residues. With V trimmed by 4 bases and J by 6 bases, 11 bases remained unmatched. The CDR3 DNA sequence: TGCGCCAGCAGCGTGGTCGGGGCTAGCGGGAGGGCCAATGAGCAGTTCTTC. Translated, it gives CASSVVGASGRANEQFF.

The chain joins TRBV7-2 to TRBJ1-4, with a tentative D call TRBD1 (6 bases). The V gene lost 2 bases and the J gene lost 12 bases, with 7 bases spanning the gap. CDR1 is SGHTA and CDR2 is FQGNSA in the germline V gene. The CDR3 runs 11 residues. In nucleotides, the CDR3 is TGTGCCAGCAGCTTAAACAGGGAACTGTTTTTT. Protein product: CASSLNRELFF.

The V gene is TRBV27, the J gene TRBJ1-3, with a tentative D call TRBD1 (6 bases). The CDR3 spans 14 residues. Germline CDR1 is MNHEY and CDR2 is SMNVEV (reference sequence). Trimming stripped 5 bases from V and 2 bases from J, with 10 bases between. CDR3 region: CASSVQGAGNTIYF. The CDR3 coding sequence is TGTGCCAGCAGTGTACAGGGTGCTGGAAACACCATATATTTT.

The chain couples TRBV7-9 to TRBJ1-2; 10 nucleotides agree with TRBD1. V lost 5 bases to trimming and J lost 3 bases; unmatched junction nucleotides: 6. CDR1 is SEHNR and CDR2 is FQNEAQ in the germline V gene (reference sequence). CDR3 length equals 15 residues. The CDR3 here is CASSVDRGRDYGYTF. DNA of the CDR3: TGTGCCAGCAGCGTCGACAGGGGGCGAGACTATGGCTACACCTTC.

V is TRBV6-5 and J is TRBJ1-5, with 9 nucleotides matching TRBD1. V shed 6 bases and J 6 bases; nucleotides not matched to a gene: 6. Germline-derived CDR1 and CDR2 are MNHEY and SVGAGI. The CDR3 covers 14 residues. In DNA, the CDR3 is TGTGCCAGCAGCTACGGACAGGGGAGTCAGCCCCAGCATTTT. Translated, it gives CASSYGQGSQPQHF.

The V and J genes are TRBV30 and TRBJ1-5; weak D call: TRBD1 (5 bases). CDR1 is GTSNPN, CDR2 SVGIG, per germline (reference sequence). V dropped 1 base and J dropped 3 bases, with 10 bases sitting between them. The CDR3 is 14 residues long. CDR3 DNA sequence: TGTGCCTGGAGTGCGGGGGGATACAATCAGCCCCAGCATTTT. Its translation is CAWSAGGYNQPQHF.

The chain combines TRBV10-3 with TRBJ2-7; 9 nucleotides match TRBD1. This CDR3 comprises 15 residues. Germline V gene data show CDR1 as ENHRY and CDR2 as SYGVKD. V dropped 6 bases and J dropped 6; count of bases not matched to a gene: 12. CDR3 in amino acids: CAISVTGTGKSEQYF. The CDR3 DNA reads TGTGCCATCAGCGTAACCGGGACAGGGAAGAGCGAGCAGTACTTC.

This clone was counted a single time. The chain links TRBV28 to TRBJ1-2; no definite D call. CDR1 and CDR2 (germline): MDHEN, SYDVKM. Between the trimmed V and J ends, which lost 7 bases and 3 bases, there was a span of 12 bases. The CDR3 has 13 amino acids. In DNA, the CDR3 is TGTGCCAGCACTCCCCCGGGTTACTATGGCTACACCTTC. Translation: CASTPPGYYGYTF.

The chain is built from TRBV9 and TRBJ2-6; 8 positions agree with TRBD2. J gave up 2 bases and V 4 bases, and 11 bases lay outside the gene matches. In germline, CDR1 is SGDLS, CDR2 YYNGEE. This CDR3 has 18 residues. Here the CDR3 reads CASSPQLAARTGANVLTF. As DNA, the CDR3 is TGTGCCAGCAGCCCCCAACTAGCGGCGAGAACTGGGGCCAACGTCCTGACTTTC. The full variable domain, in which reference TRBV9 and TRBJ2-6 provide the parts outside the CDR3, is DSGVTQTPKHLITATGQRVTLRCSPRSGDLSVYWYQQSLDQGLQFLIQYYNGEERAKGNILERFSAQQFPDLHSELNLSSLELGDSALYFCASSPQLAARTGANVLTFGAGSRLTVL.

To note about this clone: One junction end disagrees with the germline gene, perhaps due to a read error. The J gene is TRBJ2-7, the V gene TRBV7-9; D is ambiguous. Germline CDR1 is SEHNR and CDR2 is FQNEAQ (reference sequence). This CDR3 comprises 12 residues. The DNA for the CDR3 is TGTTCCAGCAGCTCCCAGGTCTACGAGCAGTACTTC. Protein product: CSSSSQVYEQYF.

CDR3 sequence: CASSFVTNKAFF. The CDR3 DNA is TGTGCCAGCAGCTTCGTAACTAATAAGGCTTTCTTT. The chain couples TRBV7-9 to TRBJ1-1; D is uncertain. The CDR3 length is 12 residues. The ends were cut back, 3 bases at V and 11 bases at J, with 13 bases in the middle. Germline V gene data show CDR1 as SEHNR and CDR2 as FQNEAQ (reference sequence).

This rearrangement joins TRBV6-6 to TRBJ1-3; the D is unclear. The V and J ends lost 5 bases and 1 base respectively, with 12 bases between them. Germline CDR1 reads MNHNY; CDR2 reads SVGAGI (reference sequence). This CDR3 has 15 residues. The CDR3 DNA sequence: TGTGCCAGCAGTCCCACGGGCGGGTCTGGAAACACCATATATTTT. Translated: CASSPTGGSGNTIYF.

The chain uses TRBV15 and TRBJ2-7, with D maybe TRBD2 (6 bases). V lost 4 bases and J lost 2, with 12 bases in between. This CDR3 contains 14 residues. Germline-derived CDR1 and CDR2 are LNHNV and YYDKDF (reference sequence). The CDR3 spells CATSTRERPYEQYF. CDR3 in DNA: TGTGCCACCAGCACCCGGGAGCGACCCTACGAGCAGTACTTC.

With regard to this clone: One junction end does not reproduce the germline sequence, and a read error may be involved. This chain connects TRBV7-7 to TRBJ2-2; 7 bases fit TRBD1. CDR1 and CDR2 (germline): SSHAT, FNYEAQ (reference sequence). This CDR3 spans 14 amino acids. The CDR3 sequence: CASSLGGSTGELFF. CDR3 coding DNA: TGTGCTAGCAGCTTAGGGGGCAGCACCGGGGAGCTGTTTTTT.

The chain joins TRBV6-1 to TRBJ1-1; a possible D gene is TRBD1 (5 bases). The germline V and J ends were trimmed by 7 bases and 1 base, with 10 bases remaining between them. In germline, CDR1 is MNHNS, CDR2 SASEGT. This CDR3 has 13 amino acids. CDR3 DNA sequence: TGTGCCAGCACAGGGTTCTCGAACACTGAAGCTTTCTTT. Translated: CASTGFSNTEAFF.

This clone was found a few times. The genes are TRBV5-6 and TRBJ2-6; 8 positions match TRBD1. The trim removed 4 bases at V and 4 bases at J, leaving 1 base unmatched. Germline CDR1 is SGHDT and CDR2 is YYEEEE. CDR3 length: 14 amino acids. DNA of the CDR3: TGTGCCAGCAGCGACAGGGGCGGGGCCAACGTCCTGACTTTC. Amino acid sequence: CASSDRGGANVLTF.

The chain joins TRBV11-2 to TRBJ2-7, with 13 positions matching TRBD2. CDR1 and CDR2 (germline): SGHAT, FQNNGV. Trimming cost V 4 bases and J 7 bases; bases outside gene matches: 10. The CDR3 is made up of 16 amino acids. The CDR3 DNA reads as TGTGCCAGCAGCTCGATACTAGCGGGAGGGCCGGGGGAGCAGTACTTC. The encoded protein is CASSSILAGGPGEQYF.

A word on this clone: This likely comes from a read error, as the CDR3 has no conserved phenylalanine or tryptophan at its end. No DNA is shown, since the ends of the CDR3 on it are uncertain; the CDR3 is the one TCRdb lists. The V and J genes are TRBV11-3 and TRBJ1-6. The CDR3 extends over 15 residues, inclusive of both ends. CDR1 SGHNT and CDR2 YENEEA come from the germline V gene. The CDR3 reads CASSLIRGRRRCIKV.

The CDR3 DNA sequence: TGTGCTAGTGGTTTTATTGTGGGCCAGGGGGTCGGTACTGAAGCTTTCTTT. Translating gives CASGFIVGQGVGTEAFF. This sequence joins TRBV12-5 and TRBJ1-1; 7 bases fit TRBD1. The junction had 15 bases not matched to a gene; V was cut back by 3 bases and J by 5 bases. CDR1 and CDR2 from the germline V gene are LGHNT and FRNRAP. This CDR3 comprises 17 residues.